Reported below is one T cell receptor beta chain. The antigen is not known. This entry comes from a study of Ad26.COV2.S vaccination and SARS-CoV-2 variants. Treatment noted: 15 to 20 received Ad26.COV2.S at low or high dose, single or two shots; 5 received placebo; per-sample allocation not given. Samples came from day 63 after the first vaccine or placebo injection. At a Boston site, the person donating was an adult of 18-55 years. Ad26 vector vaccine expressed Wuhan-strain SARS-CoV-2 spike. The study, taken as a whole, reports: TCR breadth and depth estimates may have understated total T cell responses. After vaccination, reports described spike-specific CD8+ and CD4+ T cell responses as showing substantial breadth.

Sequencing used immunoSEQ multiplex PCR; TCRdb keeps in-frame clones, though not all of them. The sample lists 400,000 or so clones; around nine tenths were seen once. V lost 10 bases, J lost 4 bases, and 17 bases lay in between. Germline loops: CDR1 ENHRY, CDR2 SYGVKD. The CDR3 spans 14 residues. The chain uses TRBV10-3 and TRBJ1-5, with a weak D call TRBD1 (6 bases). The sequence derives from a person aged 18 to 65 who received the Ad26.COV2.S COVID-19 vaccine or a placebo. This specimen consisted of peripheral blood, obtained in a trial of Ad26.COV2.S vaccine versus placebo. CDR3 residues: CATWTGTSNQPQHF. The DNA for the CDR3 is TGTGCCACCTGGACTGGGACATCTAATCAGCCCCAGCATTTT.